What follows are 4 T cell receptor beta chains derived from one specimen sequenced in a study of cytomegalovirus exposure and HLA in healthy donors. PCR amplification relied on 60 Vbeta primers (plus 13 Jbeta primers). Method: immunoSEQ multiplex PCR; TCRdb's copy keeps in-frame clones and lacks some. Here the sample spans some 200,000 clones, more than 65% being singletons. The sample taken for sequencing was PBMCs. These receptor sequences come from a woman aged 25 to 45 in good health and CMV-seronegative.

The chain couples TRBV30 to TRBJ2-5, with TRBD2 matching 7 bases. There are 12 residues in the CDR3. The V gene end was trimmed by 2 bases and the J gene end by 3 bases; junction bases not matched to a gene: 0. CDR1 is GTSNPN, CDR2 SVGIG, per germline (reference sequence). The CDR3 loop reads CAWSLAEETQYF. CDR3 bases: TGTGCCTGGAGTCTAGCGGAAGAGACCCAGTACTTC.

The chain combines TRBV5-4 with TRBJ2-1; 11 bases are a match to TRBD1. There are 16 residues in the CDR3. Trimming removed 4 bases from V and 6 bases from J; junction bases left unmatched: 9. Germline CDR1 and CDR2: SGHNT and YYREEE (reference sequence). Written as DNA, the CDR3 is TGTGCCAGCAGCACGCCTGGACAGGGGGCGATCAATGAGCAGTTCTTC. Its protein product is CASSTPGQGAINEQFF.

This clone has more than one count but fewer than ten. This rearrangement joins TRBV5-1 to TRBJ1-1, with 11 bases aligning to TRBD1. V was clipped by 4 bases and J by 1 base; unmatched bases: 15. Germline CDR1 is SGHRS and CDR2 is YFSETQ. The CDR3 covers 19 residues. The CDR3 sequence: CASSRGTGGTRSENTEAFF. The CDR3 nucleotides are TGCGCCAGCAGCCGTGGGACAGGGGGAACGAGAAGCGAGAACACTGAAGCTTTCTTT.

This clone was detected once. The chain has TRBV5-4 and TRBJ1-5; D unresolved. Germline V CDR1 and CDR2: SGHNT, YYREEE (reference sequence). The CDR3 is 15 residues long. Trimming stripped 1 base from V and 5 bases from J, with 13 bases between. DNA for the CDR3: TGTGCCAGCAGCTTGATGGGAGAGGGATATCAGCCCCAGCATTTT. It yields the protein CASSLMGEGYQPQHF.